The 18 T cell receptor beta chains presented below share a single source sample, sequenced in a study of shared clonotypes between healthy human individuals (dated by TCRdb to about 2020). The receptor library was made with the immunoSEQ multiplex PCR assay. Sourced from immuneACCESS, this table was stored by TCRdb with only in-frame sequences that have V and J called. A share of the clones is absent; for the studies checked, an unresolved V gene accounts for under half, and the remainder has no known explanation. In this sample the table shows over a million clones, about 75% of which occur a single time. Over 1.3% of the sample is taken by the ten largest. Sample: memory CD4+ T cells sorted from blood. What this sample's cell subset or site label stands for: CD45RA-negative fraction. Receptors were obtained from a man younger than 30 in good health.

The chain is built from TRBV6-1 and TRBJ1-2; the D is unclear. The CDR3 is made up of 12 amino acids. The V end lost 6 bases, the J end lost 8 bases, and 13 bases lay between the germline ends. Germline V CDR1 and CDR2: MNHNS, SASEGT. CDR3 sequence: CASRDWSSGYTF. The DNA of the CDR3 is TGTGCCAGCAGGGATTGGTCGAGCGGCTACACCTTC.

In its sample, this clone was seen a few times. The chain employs TRBV11-2 and TRBJ2-3; D gene uncertain. Looked up from germline, CDR1 is SGHAT and CDR2 is FQNNGV. V was shortened by 2 bases and J by 4 bases, with 7 bases between the two germline ends. This CDR3 is built from 13 residues. This chain's CDR3 is CASSLSLPDTQYF. In DNA form, the CDR3 reads TGTGCCAGCAGCTTATCCTTACCAGATACGCAGTATTTT.

The chain is built from TRBV25-1 and TRBJ2-3; TRBD1 is a possible D gene (6 bases). Trimming stripped 6 bases from V and 0 bases from J, with 10 bases between. Germline V gene lookup returns CDR1 MGHDK and CDR2 SYGVNS. CDR3 length: 14 residues. The CDR3 spells CASRDSISTDTQYF. The CDR3 bases are TGTGCCAGCAGGGACAGTATTAGCACAGATACGCAGTATTTT.

V gene TRBV30 combines with J gene TRBJ2-5; a weak D match, TRBD2 (7 bases). The tail of the sequence fits TRBJ2-7 better, so the J call may be wrong. Germline-derived CDR1 and CDR2 are GTSNPN and SVGIG (reference sequence). This CDR3 has 14 amino acids. CDR3 sequence reads: CAWSKGGDGYEQYF. DNA for the CDR3: TGTGCCTGGAGTAAAGGGGGGGACGGCTACGAGCAGTACTTC.

This clone has a single count. The chain combines TRBV5-6 with TRBJ2-1; no clear D gene. This CDR3 is 16 amino acids long. V was pared by 0 bases and J by 0 bases, with 10 bases between. CDR1 is SGHDT, CDR2 YYEEEE, per germline. The CDR3 DNA reads as TGTGCCAGCAGCTTGGGACGCCCTTTCTCCTACAATGAGCAGTTCTTC. It codes for CASSLGRPFSYNEQFF.

This chain uses TRBV2 with TRBJ1-1; D possibly corresponds to TRBD1 (5 bases). Germline V gene data show CDR1 as SNHLY and CDR2 as FYNNEI. The CDR3 loop spans 17 amino acids. The V end lost 5 bases, the J end lost 4 bases, and 23 bases lay between the germline ends. The CDR3, as DNA: TGTGCCAGCAGTTCCCATCCTGGCCCAGGGAAGACCACTGAAGCTTTCTTT. It translates to CASSSHPGPGKTTEAFF.

This clone was observed a single time. The chain uses TRBV27 and TRBJ1-3; D is possibly TRBD1 (5 bases). Germline V CDR1 and CDR2: MNHEY, SMNVEV (reference sequence). V lost 5 bases to trimming and J lost 0 bases, with 23 bases between them. This CDR3 comprises 19 residues. This CDR3 is CASSRNYPNTGFSGNTIYF. CDR3 coding DNA: TGTGCCAGCAGTCGGAATTACCCTAATACAGGATTCTCTGGAAACACCATATATTTT.

This rearrangement joins TRBV19 to TRBJ1-6, with 10 bases matching TRBD1. Germline V gene lookup returns CDR1 LNHDA and CDR2 SQIVND (reference sequence). This CDR3 has 15 residues. The ends lost 4 bases at V and 6 bases at J; junction bases unmatched: 3. In nucleotides, the CDR3 is TGTGCCAGTAGTAATGGGGACAGGGGTAATTCACCCCTCCACTTT. Translated: CASSNGDRGNSPLHF.

This chain joins TRBV2 and TRBJ2-3, with TRBD2 identical over 8 bases. J gave up 5 bases and V 6 bases, and 10 bases lay outside the gene matches. CDR1 and CDR2 from the germline V gene are SNHLY and FYNNEI. The length of the CDR3 is 15 residues. As DNA, the CDR3 is TGTGCCAGCAGCCGGGAGGGGGGGGCCGGAGATACGCAGTATTTT. Protein: CASSREGGAGDTQYF.

The chain employs TRBV5-6 and TRBJ2-7; possible D gene TRBD1, 6 bases. Germline-derived CDR1 and CDR2 are SGHDT and YYEEEE. Trimming took 3 bases from V and 4 from J, leaving 11 bases between them. The length of the CDR3 is 13 residues. For the CDR3, the DNA is TGTGCCAGCAGCTCCTACAGGGTTTACGAGCAGTACTTC. Amino acids: CASSSYRVYEQYF.

The gene calls are TRBV7-9 and TRBJ2-1; TRBD2 aligns across 11 bases. The CDR3 has 14 amino acids. Germline V gene data show CDR1 as SEHNR and CDR2 as FQNEAQ (reference sequence). V shed 5 bases, J shed 10 bases, and the junction held 7 bases outside the gene matches. CDR3 loop: CASSPGLAEREQFF. CDR3 DNA sequence: TGTGCCAGCAGCCCGGGACTAGCGGAAAGAGAGCAGTTCTTC.

The chain joins TRBV11-3 to TRBJ2-3; D may be TRBD1 (5 bases). V was cut by 1 base and J by 2 bases, with 10 bases left in between. In germline, CDR1 is SGHNT, CDR2 YENEEA. The CDR3 has 15 amino acids. CDR3 DNA: TGTGCCAGCAGCTTAGGTGTCAGGGACACAGATACGCAGTATTTT. Protein: CASSLGVRDTDTQYF. Variable domain in full (rest from reference TRBV11-3 and TRBJ2-3): EAGVVQSPRYKIIEKKQPVAFWCNPISGHNTLYWYLQNLGQGPELLIRYENEEAVDDSQLPKDRFSAERLKGVDSTLKIQPAELGDSAVYLCASSLGVRDTDTQYFGPGTRLTVL.

The rearrangement links TRBV2 to TRBJ2-2; the D gene is possibly TRBD1 (5 bases). The V and J ends lost 5 bases and 2 bases respectively, with 15 bases between them. Germline V CDR1 and CDR2: SNHLY, FYNNEI. The CDR3 is made up of 16 amino acids. The CDR3 reads CASSFGRAINTGELFF. For the CDR3, the DNA is TGTGCCAGCAGTTTTGGCAGGGCCATAAACACCGGGGAGCTGTTTTTT.

V and J are TRBV28 and TRBJ1-2; D is possibly TRBD1 (6 bases). V was shortened by 6 bases and J by 5 bases, with 16 bases between the two germline ends. The germline V gene has CDR1 MDHEN and CDR2 SYDVKM. The CDR3 loop spans 14 amino acids. CDR3 sequence (DNA): TGTGCCAGCAGAGATAGGACAGCCAGGTATGGCTACACCTTC. Translated: CASRDRTARYGYTF.

This clone was detected a few times. The V and J genes are TRBV30 and TRBJ1-6; 8 bases align to TRBD1. Germline-derived CDR1 and CDR2 are GTSNPN and SVGIG (reference sequence). With V trimmed by 8 bases and J by 7 bases, 7 bases remained unmatched. The CDR3 spans 13 residues. The DNA of the CDR3 is TGTGCCGGGACGGGACAGGTGAATTCACCCCTCCACTTT. Protein product: CAGTGQVNSPLHF.

The J gene is TRBJ1-6, the V gene TRBV4-1; D unclear. Germline-derived CDR1 and CDR2 are MGHRA and YSYEKL. V gave up 5 bases and J gave up 9 bases, with 11 bases separating them. The CDR3 totals 13 residues. This CDR3 is CASSSRSGSPLHF. CDR3 bases: TGCGCCAGCAGCTCCCGGTCCGGTTCACCCCTCCACTTT.

This clone has ten or more counts. This chain connects TRBV6-6 to TRBJ1-1, with D unresolved. The CDR3 length is 11 residues. Per germline, CDR1 MNHNY and CDR2 SVGAGI (reference sequence). The ends were cut back, 6 bases at V and 9 bases at J, with 11 bases in the middle. This CDR3 is CASSDPQKAFF. CDR3 DNA: TGTGCCAGCAGCGACCCTCAGAAAGCTTTCTTT.

In the case of this clone: The sample has other DNA sequences that encode this CDR3 too. The rearrangement joins TRBV28 to TRBJ1-4; D is undetermined. V was trimmed by 4 bases and J by 0 bases, leaving 6 bases between them. The length of the CDR3 is 14 residues. Germline V gene data show CDR1 as MDHEN and CDR2 as SYDVKM. In DNA, the CDR3 is TGTGCCAGCAGTTCCGGATCAACTAATGAAAAACTGTTTTTT. This codes for CASSSGSTNEKLFF.